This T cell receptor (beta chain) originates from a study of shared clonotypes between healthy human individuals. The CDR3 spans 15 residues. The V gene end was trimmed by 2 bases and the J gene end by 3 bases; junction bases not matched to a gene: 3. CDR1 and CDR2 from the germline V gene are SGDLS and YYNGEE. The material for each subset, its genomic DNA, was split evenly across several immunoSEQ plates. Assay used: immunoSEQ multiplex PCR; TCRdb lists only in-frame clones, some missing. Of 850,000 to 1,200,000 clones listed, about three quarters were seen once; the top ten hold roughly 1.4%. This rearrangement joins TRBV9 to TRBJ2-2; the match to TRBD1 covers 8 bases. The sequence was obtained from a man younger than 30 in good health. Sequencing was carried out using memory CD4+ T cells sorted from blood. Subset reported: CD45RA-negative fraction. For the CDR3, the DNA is TGTGCCAGCAGCGTGGACAGGGTTTACACCGGGGAGCTGTTTTTT. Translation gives CASSVDRVYTGELFF.